This TCR beta chain emerged from a study of T cells after yellow fever vaccination. TCRdb used MiXCR to reprocess the 5' RACE reads, holding one entry per CDR3 protein. Seen here are 100,000 or so distinct CDR3 sequences, approximately 8.4% observed once, and the top ten hold about 15%. Study findings and constraints: Primary-vaccination clones mostly resurfaced post-booster (96% CD4, approximately 87% CD8).

This clonotype was recorded a few times. Trimming left V 0 bases short and J 2 bases short, with 5 bases between. Germline V gives CDR1 LNHNV, CDR2 YYDKDF (reference sequence). The CDR3 runs 14 residues. The genes are TRBV15 and TRBJ2-1; D gene uncertain. The TCR sequence derives from a man aged 18 to 30 who received the YFV17D yellow fever vaccine. The source material was CD8+ T cells not binding an NS4B(214-222) dextramer, sorted from PBMCs, sampled about 2 weeks after the first yellow fever vaccination. CDR3 DNA sequence: TGTGCCACCAGCAGAGATATCGCCTACAATGAGCAGTTCTTC. Amino acids: CATSRDIAYNEQFF.